This passage covers 21 T cell receptor beta chains from one sample sequenced in a study of blood T cell repertoires in COVID-19. Generated by immunoSEQ multiplex PCR, the TCRdb table keeps only in-frame clones and is missing some. The sample holds about 190,000 clones, about 90% seen once. The sequencing input was peripheral blood. These receptors were collected from a man aged 18 to 29 with active or convalescent COVID-19.

The J gene is TRBJ2-3, the V gene TRBV5-1, with 14 bases lining up with TRBD2. V shed 0 bases and J 4 bases; nucleotides not matched to a gene: 1. There are 16 residues in the CDR3. The V gene's germline CDR1 is SGHRS and CDR2 YFSETQ. The chain's CDR3 is CASSLETSGRADTQYF. CDR3 sequence (DNA): TGCGCCAGCAGCTTGGAGACTAGCGGGAGGGCAGATACGCAGTATTTT.

The rearrangement joins TRBV19 to TRBJ1-5, with D maybe TRBD1 (5 bases). Trimming took off 4 bases at V and 4 bases at J, with 11 bases between the two ends. CDR1 and CDR2 from the germline V gene are LNHDA and SQIVND (reference sequence). There are 14 residues in the CDR3. CDR3 bases: TGTGCCAGTAGTAATTCGCGGGGGAATCAGCCCCAGCATTTT. Its protein product is CASSNSRGNQPQHF. Combining the CDR3 with reference TRBV19 and TRBJ1-5 gives the whole variable domain DGGITQSPKYLFRKEGQNVTLSCEQNLNHDAMYWYRQDPGQGLRLIYYSQIVNDFQKGDIAEGYSVSREKKESFPLTVTSAQKNPTAFYLCASSNSRGNQPQHFGDGTRLSIL.

J is TRBJ1-1 and V is TRBV19, with a tentative D call TRBD1 (5 bases). V lost 4 bases and J 0 bases, leaving 15 bases between the germline ends. CDR3 size: 16 residues. Germline V gene lookup returns CDR1 LNHDA and CDR2 SQIVND (reference sequence). The CDR3 bases are TGTGCCAGTAGTACAGAGCGACAGACGATGAACACTGAAGCTTTCTTT. Translation: CASSTERQTMNTEAFF.

The V gene is TRBV5-1, the J gene TRBJ2-2, with 9 bases identical to TRBD1. With 4 bases clipped from V and 3 bases from J, the junction kept 4 bases outside the gene matches. In germline, CDR1 is SGHRS, CDR2 YFSETQ. This CDR3 is 15 amino acids long. The CDR3 region is CASSPGQGDTGELFF. Here the CDR3 DNA reads TGCGCCAGCAGCCCGGGACAGGGTGACACCGGGGAGCTGTTTTTT. Full variable domain (rest looked up from reference TRBV5-1 and TRBJ2-2): KAGVTQTPRYLIKTRGQQVTLSCSPISGHRSVSWYQQTPGQGLQFLFEYFSETQRNKGNFPGRFSGRQFSNSRSEMNVSTLELGDSALYLCASSPGQGDTGELFFGEGSRLTVL.

The chain employs TRBV18 and TRBJ2-5; D unresolved. The V end was cut by 0 bases, the J end by 0 bases, with 5 bases between. The V gene's germline CDR1 is KGHSH and CDR2 LQKENI. The CDR3 covers 14 residues. The CDR3 sequence is CASSPPRDQETQYF. Here the CDR3 DNA reads TGTGCCAGCTCACCACCGAGAGACCAAGAGACCCAGTACTTC.

The chain recombines TRBV27 with TRBJ1-5; no reliable D call. The length of the CDR3 is 17 residues. V was cut by 0 bases and J by 9 bases, with 21 bases left in between. Looked up from germline, CDR1 is MNHEY and CDR2 is SMNVEV (reference sequence). CDR3 amino acids: CASSLSSGRATRGPQHF. CDR3 sequence (DNA): TGTGCCAGCAGTTTATCGAGCGGCCGGGCTACCCGGGGGCCCCAGCATTTT.

The table lists this clone with a few counts. This sequence joins TRBV25-1 and TRBJ2-1; 10 bases are shared with TRBD2. V trimming: 4 bases; J trimming: 5 bases; junction bases outside the gene matches: 5. Germline V gives CDR1 MGHDK, CDR2 SYGVNS. This CDR3 comprises 15 residues. CDR3 in amino acids: CASSASGRADNEQFF. CDR3 nucleotide sequence: TGTGCCAGCAGTGCCAGCGGGAGGGCTGACAATGAGCAGTTCTTC.

This clone has only a few counts. The chain has TRBV19 and TRBJ1-5; weak D call: TRBD1 (6 bases). V was pared by 9 bases and J by 1 base, with 13 bases between. This CDR3 has 14 residues. From germline, CDR1 is LNHDA and CDR2 SQIVND (reference sequence). Written as DNA, the CDR3 is TGTGCCAGCAGTGGGGGCAGGAGCAATCAGCCCCAGCATTTT. This sequence encodes CASSGGRSNQPQHF. The full variable domain, with the rest looked up from reference TRBV19 and TRBJ1-5, is DGGITQSPKYLFRKEGQNVTLSCEQNLNHDAMYWYRQDPGQGLRLIYYSQIVNDFQKGDIAEGYSVSREKKESFPLTVTSAQKNPTAFYLCASSGGRSNQPQHFGDGTRLSIL.

For the CDR3, the DNA is TGTGCCAGCAGCGTTAGCGGGAGGGTGTCCTACGAGCAGTACTTC. It yields the protein CASSVSGRVSYEQYF. The rearrangement links TRBV28 to TRBJ2-7; TRBD2 matches at 11 bases. CDR3 length equals 15 residues. V lost 6 bases and J lost 1; bases outside the gene matches: 5. Germline assignment: CDR1 MDHEN and CDR2 SYDVKM.

This chain joins TRBV7-9 and TRBJ1-4; D not resolved. The CDR3 runs 15 residues. Germline assignment: CDR1 SEHNR and CDR2 FQNEAQ (reference sequence). Trimming cost V 5 bases and J 10 bases, with 20 bases left between them. CDR3 protein: CASSHPVGQLGKLFF. The CDR3 DNA sequence: TGTGCCAGCAGCCACCCGGTGGGCCAGCTCGGAAAACTGTTTTTT.

The DNA of the CDR3 is TGCGCCAGCAGCCAAGATCGGGGACAGGGTGTACAAGCTTTCTTT. Protein product: CASSQDRGQGVQAFF. V and J are TRBV4-3 and TRBJ1-1, with 9 nucleotides matching TRBD1. CDR1 and CDR2 from the germline V gene are LGHNA and YSLEER. CDR3 size: 15 residues. V was clipped by 0 bases and J by 9 bases; unmatched bases: 8.

The chain recombines TRBV28 with TRBJ1-2; 8 nucleotides align to TRBD1. J lost 8 bases, V lost 6 bases, and 11 bases had no gene match. CDR1 is MDHEN and CDR2 is SYDVKM in the germline V gene. The CDR3 runs 14 residues. CDR3 nucleotides: TGTGCCAGCAGGCCCCCCGGGACAGGAGGGGGCTACACCTTC. This encodes CASRPPGTGGGYTF.

This clone was observed a few times. The chain is built from TRBV5-1 and TRBJ2-2, with D possibly TRBD1 on 6 matching bases. Germline V gene data show CDR1 as SGHRS and CDR2 as YFSETQ. V was cut by 2 bases and J by 3 bases, with 8 bases left in between. The CDR3 covers 14 residues. This CDR3 is CASSFSGDTGELFF. The CDR3 bases are TGCGCCAGCAGCTTCTCAGGGGACACCGGGGAGCTGTTTTTT.

V usage is TRBV7-9 and J usage is TRBJ1-2; D is possibly TRBD1 (6 bases). V was clipped by 6 bases and J by 4 bases, with 12 bases between them. The CDR3 length is 13 residues. CDR1 is SEHNR and CDR2 is FQNEAQ in the germline V gene (reference sequence). In DNA, the CDR3 is TGTGCCAGCAGTCAAACAGGGACCTATGGCTACACCTTC. Amino acids: CASSQTGTYGYTF.

The count of this clone is one. The chain is built from TRBV7-2 and TRBJ2-7, with 8 bases fitting TRBD2. Trimming at V came to 1 base and at J to 7 bases, leaving 9 bases not matched to a gene. There are 15 residues in the CDR3. CDR1 and CDR2 (germline): SGHTA, FQGNSA. The DNA of the CDR3 is TGTGCCAGCAGCTTAGTACAGCGGGAGATGGGGGAGCAGTACTTC. It specifies CASSLVQREMGEQYF.

The chain couples TRBV7-3 to TRBJ2-3; 7 bases are a match to TRBD2. The CDR3 contains 18 residues. CDR1 SGHTA and CDR2 FQGTGA come from the germline V gene. V was pared by 0 bases and J by 0 bases, with 9 bases of the junction left unmatched. CDR3: CASSLTGGGKDSTDTQYF. The DNA of the CDR3 is TGTGCCAGCAGCTTAACGGGCGGGGGAAAGGATAGCACAGATACGCAGTATTTT.

The CDR3 region is CASSPRTTTNEKLFF. In DNA, the CDR3 is TGTGCCAGCAGCCCGAGGACAACAACTAATGAAAAACTGTTTTTT. The V call is TRBV2, the J call TRBJ1-4; maybe TRBD1 (5 bases). V lost 6 bases to trimming and J lost 0 bases, with 11 bases between them. Germline CDR1 and CDR2: SNHLY and FYNNEI. The CDR3 has 15 amino acids.

The chain uses TRBV15 and TRBJ2-7; 7 bases agree with TRBD1. CDR3 length equals 15 residues. V lost 5 bases to trimming and J lost 6 bases; unmatched junction nucleotides: 13. Germline V lookup: CDR1 LNHNV, CDR2 YYDKDF (reference sequence). In nucleotides, the CDR3 is TGTGCCACCAGCGGAGGCGGACAGGCGTTCCGCGAGCAGTACTTC. It translates to CATSGGGQAFREQYF.

This clone was observed a single time. The V gene is TRBV2, the J gene TRBJ2-1; 8 bases fit TRBD2. CDR1 and CDR2 from the germline V gene are SNHLY and FYNNEI. The CDR3 spans 20 residues. V gave up 7 bases and J gave up 1 base; unmatched junction bases: 21. The CDR3 DNA is TGTGCCAGCACCATAGGGGCGGGGCGGGGGGCCCGCGCATCCTACAATGAGCAGTTCTTC. Its protein product is CASTIGAGRGARASYNEQFF.

This clone was observed once. V usage is TRBV6-2 or TRBV6-3 and J usage is TRBJ2-7, with D maybe TRBD2 (6 bases). V lost 6 bases, J lost 2 bases, and 17 bases lay in between. The CDR3 sequence is 15 residues long. Germline V lookup: CDR1 MNHEY, CDR2 SVGEGT. The CDR3 DNA reads as TGTGCCAGCAGCCCTGAGCTAGCGAGAGCCTACGAGCAGTACTTC. Translation: CASSPELARAYEQYF.

A single count supports this clone. The chain joins TRBV6-6 to TRBJ1-5, with D possibly matching TRBD1 (5 bases). V shed 4 bases and J shed 1 base, with 8 bases lying between them. Germline assignment: CDR1 MNHNY and CDR2 SVGAGI (reference sequence). The CDR3 loop spans 14 amino acids. The CDR3 spells CASSSSGSNQPQHF. CDR3 coding DNA: TGTGCCAGCAGTTCATCAGGGAGCAATCAGCCCCAGCATTTT.